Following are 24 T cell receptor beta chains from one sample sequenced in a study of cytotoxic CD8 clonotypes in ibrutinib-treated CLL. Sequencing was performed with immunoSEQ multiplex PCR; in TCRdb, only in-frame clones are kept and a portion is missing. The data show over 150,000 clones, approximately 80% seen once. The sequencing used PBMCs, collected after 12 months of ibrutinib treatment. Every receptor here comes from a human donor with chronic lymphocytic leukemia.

In DNA, the CDR3 is TGTGCCAGCAGTTTATCGGGGCGGGCAGGGTCATTCACCTTC. Translation: CASSLSGRAGSFTF. This rearrangement joins TRBV27 to TRBJ1-2, with D tentatively TRBD1 (5 bases). The CDR3 runs 14 residues. The germline V gene encodes CDR1 MNHEY and CDR2 SMNVEV (reference sequence). The V end lost 0 bases, the J end lost 13 bases, and 18 bases lay between the germline ends.

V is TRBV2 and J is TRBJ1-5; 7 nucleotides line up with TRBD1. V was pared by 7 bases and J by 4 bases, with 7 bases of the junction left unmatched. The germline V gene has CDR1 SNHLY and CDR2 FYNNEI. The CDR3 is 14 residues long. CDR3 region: CASKGDSGNQPQHF. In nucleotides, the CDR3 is TGTGCCAGCAAAGGGGACAGTGGAAATCAGCCCCAGCATTTT.

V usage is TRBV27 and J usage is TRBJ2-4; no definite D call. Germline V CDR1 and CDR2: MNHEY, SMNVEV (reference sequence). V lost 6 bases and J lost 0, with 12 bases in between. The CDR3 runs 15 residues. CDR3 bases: TGTGCCAGCAGAGACGGAAGACTAGCCAAAAACATTCAGTACTTC. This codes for CASRDGRLAKNIQYF.

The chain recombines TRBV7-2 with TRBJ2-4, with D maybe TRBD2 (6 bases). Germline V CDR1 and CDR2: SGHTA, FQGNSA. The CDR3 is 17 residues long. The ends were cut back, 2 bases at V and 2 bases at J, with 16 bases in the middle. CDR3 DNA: TGTGCCAGCAGCTTACGGGGTAGCGGAGACCCCAAAAACATTCAGTACTTC. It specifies CASSLRGSGDPKNIQYF.

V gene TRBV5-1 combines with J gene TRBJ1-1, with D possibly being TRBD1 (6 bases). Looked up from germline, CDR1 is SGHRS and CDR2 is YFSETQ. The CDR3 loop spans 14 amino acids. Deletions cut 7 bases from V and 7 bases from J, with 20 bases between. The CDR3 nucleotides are TGCGCCAGCGCCCAAAACACAGGGCCCATTGAAGCTTTCTTT. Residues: CASAQNTGPIEAFF.

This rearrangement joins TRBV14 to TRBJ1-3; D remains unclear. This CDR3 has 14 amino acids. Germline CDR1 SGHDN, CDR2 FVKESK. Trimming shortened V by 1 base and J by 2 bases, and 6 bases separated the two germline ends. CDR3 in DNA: TGTGCCAGCAGCCAAGCCCAGGCTGGAAACACCATATATTTT. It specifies CASSQAQAGNTIYF.

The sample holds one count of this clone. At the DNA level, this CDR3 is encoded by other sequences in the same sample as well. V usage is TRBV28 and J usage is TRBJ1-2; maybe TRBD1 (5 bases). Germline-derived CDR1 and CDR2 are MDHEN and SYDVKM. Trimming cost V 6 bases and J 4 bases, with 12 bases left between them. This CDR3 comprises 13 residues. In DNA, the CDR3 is TGTGCCAGCAGCCCGGGGGTAGGCTATGGCTACACCTTC. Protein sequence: CASSPGVGYGYTF.

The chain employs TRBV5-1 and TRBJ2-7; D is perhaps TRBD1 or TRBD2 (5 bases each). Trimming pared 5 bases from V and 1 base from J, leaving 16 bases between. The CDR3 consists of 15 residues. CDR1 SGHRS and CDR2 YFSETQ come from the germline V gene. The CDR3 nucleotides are TGCGCCAGCAGTCTTGGGGGAACGTATTCCTACGAGCAGTACTTC. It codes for CASSLGGTYSYEQYF.

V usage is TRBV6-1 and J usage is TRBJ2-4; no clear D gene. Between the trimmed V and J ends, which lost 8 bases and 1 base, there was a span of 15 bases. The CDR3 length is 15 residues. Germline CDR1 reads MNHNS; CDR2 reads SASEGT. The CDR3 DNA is TGTGCCAGCTCCGAAGGATTTGGGGCCAAAAACATTCAGTACTTC. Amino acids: CASSEGFGAKNIQYF.

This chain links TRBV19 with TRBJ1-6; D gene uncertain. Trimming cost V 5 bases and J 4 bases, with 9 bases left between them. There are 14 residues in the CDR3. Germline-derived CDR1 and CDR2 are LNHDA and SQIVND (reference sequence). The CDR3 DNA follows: TGTGCCAGTAGTCCCACAGAATATAATTCACCCCTCCACTTT. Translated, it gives CASSPTEYNSPLHF.

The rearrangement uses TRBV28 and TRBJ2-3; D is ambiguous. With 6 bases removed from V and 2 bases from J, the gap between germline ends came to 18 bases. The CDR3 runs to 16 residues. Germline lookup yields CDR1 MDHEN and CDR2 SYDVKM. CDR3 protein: CASSPRRHPITDTQYF. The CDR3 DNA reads TGTGCCAGCAGCCCGAGGCGCCACCCAATCACAGATACGCAGTATTTT.

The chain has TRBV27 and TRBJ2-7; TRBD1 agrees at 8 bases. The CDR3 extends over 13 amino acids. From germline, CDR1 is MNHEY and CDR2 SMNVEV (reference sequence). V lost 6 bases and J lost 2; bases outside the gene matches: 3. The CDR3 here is CASSRQGPYEQYF. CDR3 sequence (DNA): TGTGCCAGCAGCCGACAGGGGCCCTACGAGCAGTACTTC.

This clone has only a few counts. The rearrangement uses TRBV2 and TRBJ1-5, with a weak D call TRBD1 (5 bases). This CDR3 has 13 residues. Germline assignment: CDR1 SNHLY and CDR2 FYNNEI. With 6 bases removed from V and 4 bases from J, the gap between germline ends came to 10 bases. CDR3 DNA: TGTGCCAGCAGCCGGGACTGGAATCAGCCCCAGCATTTT. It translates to CASSRDWNQPQHF.

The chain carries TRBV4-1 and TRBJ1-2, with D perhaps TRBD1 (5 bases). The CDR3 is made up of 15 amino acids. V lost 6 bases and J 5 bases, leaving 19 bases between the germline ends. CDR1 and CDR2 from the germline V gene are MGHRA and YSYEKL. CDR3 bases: TGCGCCAGCAGGGATTACGGGACGGGGGTTTATGGCTACACCTTC. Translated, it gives CASRDYGTGVYGYTF.

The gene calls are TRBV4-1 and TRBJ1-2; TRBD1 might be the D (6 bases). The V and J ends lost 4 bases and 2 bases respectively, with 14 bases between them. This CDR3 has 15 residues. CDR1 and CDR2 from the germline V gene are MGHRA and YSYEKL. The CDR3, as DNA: TGCGCCAGCAGCCGGACAGACTCTCGAAACTATGGCTACACCTTC. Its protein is CASSRTDSRNYGYTF.

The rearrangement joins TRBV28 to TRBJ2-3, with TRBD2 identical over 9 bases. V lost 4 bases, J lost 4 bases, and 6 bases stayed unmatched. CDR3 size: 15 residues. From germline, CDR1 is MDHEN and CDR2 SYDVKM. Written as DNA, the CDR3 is TGTGCCAGCAGTTACGCTAGCGGGATGCCAGATACGCAGTATTTT. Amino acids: CASSYASGMPDTQYF.

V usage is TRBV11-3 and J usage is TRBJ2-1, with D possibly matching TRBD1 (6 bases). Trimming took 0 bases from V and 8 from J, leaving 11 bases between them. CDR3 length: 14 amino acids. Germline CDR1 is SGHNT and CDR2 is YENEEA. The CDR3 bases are TGTGCCAGCAGCTTAGATGGGGGCGGCGATGAGCAGTTCTTC. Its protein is CASSLDGGGDEQFF.

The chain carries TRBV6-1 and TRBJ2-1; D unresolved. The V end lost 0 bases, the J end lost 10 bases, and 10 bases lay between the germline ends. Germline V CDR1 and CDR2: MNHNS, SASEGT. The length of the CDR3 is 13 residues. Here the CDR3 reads CASSEAPPMEQFF. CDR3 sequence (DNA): TGTGCCAGCAGTGAAGCGCCCCCGATGGAGCAGTTCTTC.

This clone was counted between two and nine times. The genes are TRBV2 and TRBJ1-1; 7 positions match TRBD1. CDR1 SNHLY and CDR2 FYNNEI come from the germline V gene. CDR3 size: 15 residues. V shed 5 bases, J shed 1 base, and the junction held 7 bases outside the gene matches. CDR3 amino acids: CASSMDRPPNTEAFF. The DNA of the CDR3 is TGTGCCAGCAGTATGGACAGGCCACCGAACACTGAAGCTTTCTTT.

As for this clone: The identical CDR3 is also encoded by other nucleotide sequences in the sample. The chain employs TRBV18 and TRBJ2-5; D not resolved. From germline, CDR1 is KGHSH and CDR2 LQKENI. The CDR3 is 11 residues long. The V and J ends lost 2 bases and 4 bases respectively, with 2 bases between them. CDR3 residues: CASSPGETQYF. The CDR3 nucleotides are TGTGCCAGCTCACCAGGAGAGACCCAGTACTTC.

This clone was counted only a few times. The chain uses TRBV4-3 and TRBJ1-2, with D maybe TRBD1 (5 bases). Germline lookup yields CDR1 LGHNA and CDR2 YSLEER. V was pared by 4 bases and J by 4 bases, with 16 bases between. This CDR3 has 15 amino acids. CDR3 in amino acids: CASSPTLGVLYGYTF. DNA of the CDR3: TGCGCCAGCAGCCCCACCCTGGGGGTTCTCTATGGCTACACCTTC.

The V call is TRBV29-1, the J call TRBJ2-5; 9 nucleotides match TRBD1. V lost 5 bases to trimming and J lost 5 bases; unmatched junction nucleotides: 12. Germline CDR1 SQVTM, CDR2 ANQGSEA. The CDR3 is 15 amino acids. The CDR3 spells CSVSPTGTGWETQYF. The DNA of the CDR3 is TGCAGCGTTTCACCAACCGGGACAGGGTGGGAGACCCAGTACTTC.

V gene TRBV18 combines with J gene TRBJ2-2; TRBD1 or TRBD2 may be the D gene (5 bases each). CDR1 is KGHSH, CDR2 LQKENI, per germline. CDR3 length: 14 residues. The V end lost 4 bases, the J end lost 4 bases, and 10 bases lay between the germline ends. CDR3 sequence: CASSLGVATGELFF. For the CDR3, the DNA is TGTGCCAGCTCACTGGGGGTCGCCACCGGGGAGCTGTTTTTT.

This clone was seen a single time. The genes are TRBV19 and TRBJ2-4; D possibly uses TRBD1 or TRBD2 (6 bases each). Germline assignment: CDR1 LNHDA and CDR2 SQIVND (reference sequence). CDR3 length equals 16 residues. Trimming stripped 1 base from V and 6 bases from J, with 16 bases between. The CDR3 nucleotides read TGTGCCAGTAGTATAGTGTTGACAGGAGGGAGAAACATTCAGTACTTC. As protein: CASSIVLTGGRNIQYF.